The sequence of this T cell receptor (beta chain) was determined in a study of T cell responses to AZD1222 COVID-19 vaccine. Points from the study as a whole: The donor cohort was predominantly white British with a female majority, and clonal diversity may have been underestimated.

Comment on this clone: Its antigen remains unidentified.

The CDR3 loop spans 17 amino acids. After removal of 3 bases from V and 3 bases from J, the junction contained 10 bases not matched to a gene. The germline V gene has CDR1 SGDLS and CDR2 YYNGEE. The method was immunoSEQ multiplex PCR; TCRdb's version includes in-frame clones alone and lacks a portion of them. This table holds 140,000 to 150,000 clones, roughly 88% found once. The V call is TRBV9, the J call TRBJ1-4; 8 bases are shared with TRBD1. The input for sequencing was peripheral blood, taken on day 0 of AZD1222 vaccination. This clonotype was obtained from an adult in good health. The CDR3 reads CASSADRAYGANEKLFF. CDR3 in DNA: TGTGCCAGCAGCGCGGACAGGGCTTACGGGGCTAATGAAAAACTGTTTTTT.